The rows below give T cell receptor beta chains drawn from one sample of a study of shared clonotypes between healthy human individuals. Generated by immunoSEQ multiplex PCR, the TCRdb table keeps only in-frame clones and is missing some. The sample consists of about 550,000 clones, around 95% of them appearing once. Sequences were obtained from naive CD8+ T cells sorted from blood. The receptors were sampled from a woman between 25 and 40 years old in good health. CDR3s include the opening cysteine and the closing phenylalanine or tryptophan. D genes are given only for firm matches. Expanded clones are given a class, and other clones once, few, many or no size at all.

v_call	clone_size	d_call	j_call	cdr3_aa	cdr3_nt
TRBV7-2	-	-	TRBJ1-1	CASSFDSLIAFF	TGTGCCAGCAGCTTCGACTCTTTGATAGCTTTCTTT
TRBV19	once	-	TRBJ2-2	CASSNVKELFF	TGTGCCAGTAGTAACGTTAAGGAGCTGTTTTTT
TRBV7-8	-	TRBD1	TRBJ2-1	CASSYHRDRGSYEQFF	TGTGCCAGCAGCTACCACCGGGACAGGGGTAGTTATGAGCAGTTCTTC
TRBV19	-	-	TRBJ1-5	CASSIRDSNQPQHF	TGTGCCAGTAGTATCAGAGATAGCAATCAGCCCCAGCATTTT
TRBV28	-	-	TRBJ2-3	CASSPMRGANTDTQYF	TGTGCCAGCAGCCCAATGCGGGGAGCCAACACAGATACGCAGTATTTT
TRBV6-5	-	-	TRBJ2-2	CASISGVGELFF	TGTGCCAGCATCAGTGGCGTCGGGGAGCTGTTTTTT
TRBV28	-	TRBD1	TRBJ1-1	CASTPNRGRAEAFF	TGTGCCAGCACTCCCAACAGGGGTCGCGCTGAAGCTTTCTTT
TRBV19	-	-	TRBJ2-7	CASSGAPSYEQYF	TGTGCCAGTAGTGGGGCGCCCTCCTACGAGCAGTACTTC
TRBV5-1	once	TRBD1	TRBJ2-5	CASSLDRGHQETQYF	TGCGCCAGCAGCTTAGACAGGGGACACCAAGAGACCCAGTACTTC
TRBV27	once	-	TRBJ2-7	CASRRRAIYEQYF	TGTGCCAGCCGTCGCCGGGCGATCTACGAGCAGTACTTC
TRBV1	-	-	TRBJ2-3	CTSSLSGAPEGTDTQYF	TGCACCAGCAGTCTTAGCGGGGCTCCTGAGGGCACAGATACGCAGTATTTT
TRBV7-8	-	-	TRBJ1-5	CASSFSDSNNQPQHF	TGTGCCAGCAGCTTCTCGGACAGCAACAATCAGCCCCAGCATTTT
TRBV19	-	-	TRBJ2-7	CASSIVDGGLYEQYF	TGTGCCAGTAGTATAGTGGACGGAGGGTTATACGAGCAGTACTTC
TRBV19	-	TRBD1	TRBJ2-4	CASSGGTGMNIQYF	TGTGCCAGTAGTGGGGGGACAGGGATGAACATTCAGTACTTC
TRBV13	-	TRBD2	TRBJ2-2	CASSPMDSGRAVWTGELFF	TGTGCCAGCAGCCCAATGGACAGCGGGAGGGCCGTATGGACCGGGGAGCTGTTTTTT
TRBV27	-	-	TRBJ2-7	CASSFFDKTYEQYF	TGTGCCAGCAGTTTTTTCGACAAAACCTACGAGCAGTACTTC